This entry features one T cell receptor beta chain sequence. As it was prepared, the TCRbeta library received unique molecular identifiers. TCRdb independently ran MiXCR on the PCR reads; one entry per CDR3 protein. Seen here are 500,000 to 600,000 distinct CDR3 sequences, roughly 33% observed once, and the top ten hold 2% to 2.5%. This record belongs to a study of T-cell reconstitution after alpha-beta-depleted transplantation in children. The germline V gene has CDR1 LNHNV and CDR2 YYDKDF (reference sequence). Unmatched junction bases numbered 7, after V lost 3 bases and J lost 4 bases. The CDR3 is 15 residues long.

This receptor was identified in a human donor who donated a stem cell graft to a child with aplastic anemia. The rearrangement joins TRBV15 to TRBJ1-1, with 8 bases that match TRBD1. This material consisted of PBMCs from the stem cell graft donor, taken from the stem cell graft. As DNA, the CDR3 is TGTGCCACCAGCAGCGCCAGGGGGCATTTCACTGAAGCTTTCTTT. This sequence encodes CATSSARGHFTEAFF. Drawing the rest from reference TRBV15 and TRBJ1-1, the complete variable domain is DAMVIQNPRYQVTQFGKPVTLSCSQTLNHNVMYWYQQKSSQAPKLLFHYYDKDFNNEADTPDNFQSRRPNTSFCFLDIRSPGLGDTAMYLCATSSARGHFTEAFFGQGTRLTVV.